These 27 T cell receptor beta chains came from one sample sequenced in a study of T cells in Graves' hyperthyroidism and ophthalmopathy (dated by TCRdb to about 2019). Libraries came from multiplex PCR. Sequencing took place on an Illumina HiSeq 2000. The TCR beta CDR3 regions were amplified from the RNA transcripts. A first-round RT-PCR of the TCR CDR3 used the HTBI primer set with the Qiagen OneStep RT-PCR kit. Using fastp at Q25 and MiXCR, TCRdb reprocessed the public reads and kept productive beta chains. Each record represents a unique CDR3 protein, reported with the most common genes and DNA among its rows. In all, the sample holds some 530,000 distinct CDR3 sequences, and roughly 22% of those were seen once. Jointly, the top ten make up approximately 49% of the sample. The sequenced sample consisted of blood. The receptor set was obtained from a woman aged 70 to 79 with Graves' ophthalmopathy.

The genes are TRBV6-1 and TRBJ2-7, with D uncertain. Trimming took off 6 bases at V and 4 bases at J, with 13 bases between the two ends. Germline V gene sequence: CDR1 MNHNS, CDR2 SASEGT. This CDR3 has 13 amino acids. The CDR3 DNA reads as TGTGCCAGCAGGTCCCCGACTCGGTACGAGCAGTACTTC. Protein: CASRSPTRYEQYF.

CDR3 bases: TGTGCCAGCAGCTCTAGTACCGGGACAGGGGGCGCGGAGCAGTACTTC. It is translated as CASSSSTGTGGAEQYF. The rearrangement links TRBV7-6 to TRBJ2-7; TRBD1 agrees at 12 bases. The V gene's germline CDR1 is SGHVS and CDR2 FNYEAQ. The CDR3 spans 16 residues. The J segment lost 7 bases and the V segment lost 4 bases, leaving 11 bases of the junction unmatched.

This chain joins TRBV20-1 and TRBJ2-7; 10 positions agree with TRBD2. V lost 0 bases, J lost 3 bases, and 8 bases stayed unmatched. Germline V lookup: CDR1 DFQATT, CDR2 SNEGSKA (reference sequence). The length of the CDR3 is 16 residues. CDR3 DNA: TGCAGTGCTAGAGATCCAGGACTAGCGGATAACTACGAGCAGTACTTC. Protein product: CSARDPGLADNYEQYF.

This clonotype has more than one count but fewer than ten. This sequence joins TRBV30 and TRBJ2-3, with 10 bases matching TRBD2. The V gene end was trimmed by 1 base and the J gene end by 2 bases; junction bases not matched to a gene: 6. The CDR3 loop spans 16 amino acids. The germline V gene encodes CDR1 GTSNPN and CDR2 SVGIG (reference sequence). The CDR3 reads CAWSAIGLADTDTQYF. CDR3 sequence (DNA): TGTGCCTGGAGTGCCATCGGACTAGCGGACACAGATACGCAGTATTTT.

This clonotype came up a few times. This CDR3 is CASSGRAGSGELFF. The CDR3 DNA sequence: TGCGCCAGCAGCGGAAGGGCGGGGTCCGGGGAGCTGTTTTTT. The chain has TRBV5-1 and TRBJ2-2; TRBD2 might be the D (6 bases). V was shortened by 4 bases and J by 6 bases, with 13 bases between the two germline ends. This CDR3 is built from 14 residues. Germline CDR1 and CDR2: SGHRS and YFSETQ.

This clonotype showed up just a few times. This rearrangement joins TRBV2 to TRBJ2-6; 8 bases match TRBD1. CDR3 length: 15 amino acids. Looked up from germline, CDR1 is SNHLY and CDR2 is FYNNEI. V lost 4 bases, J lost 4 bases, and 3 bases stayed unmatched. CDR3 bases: TGTGCCAGCAGTGCGGACAGGGTCGGGGCCAACGTCCTGACTTTC. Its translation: CASSADRVGANVLTF.

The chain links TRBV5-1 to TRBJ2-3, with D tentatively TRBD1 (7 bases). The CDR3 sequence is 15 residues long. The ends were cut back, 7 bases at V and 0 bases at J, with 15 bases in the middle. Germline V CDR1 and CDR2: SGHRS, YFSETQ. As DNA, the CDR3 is TGCGCCAGCTATGGGGGGACAGCTAGCACAGATACGCAGTATTTT. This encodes CASYGGTASTDTQYF.

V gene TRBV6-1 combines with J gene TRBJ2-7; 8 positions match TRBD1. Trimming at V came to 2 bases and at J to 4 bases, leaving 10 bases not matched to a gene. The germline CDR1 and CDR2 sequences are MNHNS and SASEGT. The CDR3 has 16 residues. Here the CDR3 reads CASSERRAGGRYEQYF. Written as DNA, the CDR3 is TGTGCCAGCAGTGAAAGGCGGGCAGGGGGCAGGTACGAGCAGTACTTC.

CDR3 sequence: CATWPGQGPYEQYF. DNA for the CDR3: TGTGCCACCTGGCCGGGACAGGGGCCCTACGAGCAGTACTTC. The chain links TRBV24-1 to TRBJ2-7; 10 nucleotides align to TRBD1. The junction had 6 bases not matched to a gene; V was cut back by 9 bases and J by 2 bases. CDR3 length: 14 residues. The germline V gene encodes CDR1 KGHDR and CDR2 SFDVKD.

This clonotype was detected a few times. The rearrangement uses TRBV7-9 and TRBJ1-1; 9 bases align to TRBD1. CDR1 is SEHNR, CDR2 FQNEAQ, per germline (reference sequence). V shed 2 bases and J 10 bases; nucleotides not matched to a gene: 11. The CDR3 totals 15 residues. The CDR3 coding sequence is TGTGCCAGCAGCTTATCCACAGGGGGCGCAGGTGTAGCTTTCTTT. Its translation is CASSLSTGGAGVAFF.

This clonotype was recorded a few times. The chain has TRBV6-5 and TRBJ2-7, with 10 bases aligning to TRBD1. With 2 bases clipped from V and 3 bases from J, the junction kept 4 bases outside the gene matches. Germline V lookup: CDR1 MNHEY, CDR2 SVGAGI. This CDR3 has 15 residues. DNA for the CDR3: TGTGCCAGCAGTTACGGACAGGGGGGGGACTACGAGCAGTACTTC. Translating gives CASSYGQGGDYEQYF.

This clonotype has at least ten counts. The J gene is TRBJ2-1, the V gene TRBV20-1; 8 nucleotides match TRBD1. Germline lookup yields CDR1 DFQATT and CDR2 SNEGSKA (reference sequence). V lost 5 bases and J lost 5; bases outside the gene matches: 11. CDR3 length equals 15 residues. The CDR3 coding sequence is TGCAGTGCTCCACGTCCACTGACAGGGGACAATGAGCAGTTCTTC. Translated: CSAPRPLTGDNEQFF.

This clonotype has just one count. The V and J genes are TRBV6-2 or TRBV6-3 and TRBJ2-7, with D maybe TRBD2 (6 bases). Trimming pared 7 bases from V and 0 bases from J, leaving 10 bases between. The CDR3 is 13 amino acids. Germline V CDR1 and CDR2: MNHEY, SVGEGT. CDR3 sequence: CASTSVPSYEQYF. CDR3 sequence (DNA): TGTGCCAGCACTAGCGTCCCCTCCTACGAGCAGTACTTC.

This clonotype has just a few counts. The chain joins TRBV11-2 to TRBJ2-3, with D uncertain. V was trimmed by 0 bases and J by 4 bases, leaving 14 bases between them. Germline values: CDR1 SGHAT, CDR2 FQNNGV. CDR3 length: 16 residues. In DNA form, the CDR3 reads TGTGCCAGCAGCTTAGATTTTCCGTTGGTTCCAGATACGCAGTATTTT. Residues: CASSLDFPLVPDTQYF.

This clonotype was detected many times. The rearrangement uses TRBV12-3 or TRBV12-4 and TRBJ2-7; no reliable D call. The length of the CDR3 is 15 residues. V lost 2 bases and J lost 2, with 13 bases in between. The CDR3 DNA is TGTGCCAGCAGTTTATCACTCGGACGGCCCTACGAGCAGTACTTC. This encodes CASSLSLGRPYEQYF.

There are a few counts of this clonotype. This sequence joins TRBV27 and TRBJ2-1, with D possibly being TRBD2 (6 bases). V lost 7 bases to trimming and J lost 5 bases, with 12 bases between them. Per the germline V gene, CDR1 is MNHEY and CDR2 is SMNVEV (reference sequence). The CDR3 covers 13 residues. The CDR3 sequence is CASTLRGNNEQFF. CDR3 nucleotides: TGTGCCAGCACCCTCCGGGGGAACAATGAGCAGTTCTTC.

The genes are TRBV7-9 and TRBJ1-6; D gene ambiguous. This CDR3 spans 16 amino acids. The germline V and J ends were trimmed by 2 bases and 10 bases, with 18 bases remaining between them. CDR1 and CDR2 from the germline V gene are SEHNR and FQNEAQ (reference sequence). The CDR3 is CASSLTGGLSPSPLHF. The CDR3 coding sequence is TGTGCCAGCAGCTTAACCGGTGGACTCTCACCCTCACCCCTCCACTTT.

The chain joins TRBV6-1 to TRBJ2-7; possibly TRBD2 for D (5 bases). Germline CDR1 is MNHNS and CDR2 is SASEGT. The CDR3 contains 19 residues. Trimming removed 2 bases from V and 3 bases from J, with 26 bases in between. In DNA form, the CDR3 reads TGTGCCAGCAGTGAAAATTTAGGGAGAAATGAGGGTTCGGTCTACGAGCAGTACTTC. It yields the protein CASSENLGRNEGSVYEQYF.

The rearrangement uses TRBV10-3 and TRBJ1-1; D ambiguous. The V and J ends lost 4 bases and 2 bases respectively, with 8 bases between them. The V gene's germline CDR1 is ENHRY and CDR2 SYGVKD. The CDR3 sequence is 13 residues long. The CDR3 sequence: CAISVHTNTEAFF. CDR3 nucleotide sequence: TGTGCCATCAGTGTTCACACAAACACTGAAGCTTTCTTT.

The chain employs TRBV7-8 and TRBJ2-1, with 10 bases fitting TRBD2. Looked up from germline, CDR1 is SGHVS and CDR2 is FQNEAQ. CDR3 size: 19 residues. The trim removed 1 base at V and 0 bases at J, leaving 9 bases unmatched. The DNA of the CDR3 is TGTGCCAGCAGCTTAGTTCCTAGCGGGAGCGGTGTCTCCTACAATGAGCAGTTCTTC. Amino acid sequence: CASSLVPSGSGVSYNEQFF. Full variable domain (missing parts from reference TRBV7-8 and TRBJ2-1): GAGVSQSPRYKVAKRGQDVALRCDPISGHVSLFWYQQALGQGPEFLTYFQNEAQLDKSGLPSDRFFAERPEGSVSTLKIQRTQQEDSAVYLCASSLVPSGSGVSYNEQFFGPGTRLTVL.

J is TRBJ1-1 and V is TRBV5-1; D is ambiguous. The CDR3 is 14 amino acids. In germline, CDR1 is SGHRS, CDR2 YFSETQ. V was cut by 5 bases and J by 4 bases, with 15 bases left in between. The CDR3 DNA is TGCGCCAGCAGAAATTTGGACGGTATCACTGAAGCTTTCTTT. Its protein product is CASRNLDGITEAFF. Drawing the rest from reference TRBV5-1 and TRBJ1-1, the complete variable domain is KAGVTQTPRYLIKTRGQQVTLSCSPISGHRSVSWYQQTPGQGLQFLFEYFSETQRNKGNFPGRFSGRQFSNSRSEMNVSTLELGDSALYLCASRNLDGITEAFFGQGTRLTVV.

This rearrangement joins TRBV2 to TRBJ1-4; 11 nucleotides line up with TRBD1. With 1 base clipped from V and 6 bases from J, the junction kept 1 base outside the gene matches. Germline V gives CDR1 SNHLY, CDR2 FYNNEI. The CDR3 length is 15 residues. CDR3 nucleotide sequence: TGTGCCAGCAGTGAAGGGACAGGGGGCGATGAAAAACTGTTTTTT. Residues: CASSEGTGGDEKLFF.

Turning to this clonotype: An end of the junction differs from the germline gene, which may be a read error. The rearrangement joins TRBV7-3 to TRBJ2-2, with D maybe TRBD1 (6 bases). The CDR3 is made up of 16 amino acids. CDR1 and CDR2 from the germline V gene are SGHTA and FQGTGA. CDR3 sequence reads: CASSLTGTLNTGELFF. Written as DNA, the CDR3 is TGTGCCAGCAGTTTAACCGGGACACTGAACACCGGGGAGCTGTTTTTT. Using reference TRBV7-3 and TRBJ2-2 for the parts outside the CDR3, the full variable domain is GAGVSQTPSNKVTEKGKYVELRCDPISGHTALYWYRQSLGQGPEFLIYFQGTGAADDSGLPNDRFFAVRPEGSVSTLKIQRTERGDSAVYLCASSLTGTLNTGELFFGEGSRLTVL.

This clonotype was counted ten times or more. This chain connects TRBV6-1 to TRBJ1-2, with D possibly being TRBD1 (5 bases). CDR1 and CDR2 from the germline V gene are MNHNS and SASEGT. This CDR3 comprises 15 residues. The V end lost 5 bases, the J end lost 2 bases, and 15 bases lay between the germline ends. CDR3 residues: CASSYFETDNYGYTF. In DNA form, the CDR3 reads TGTGCCAGCAGTTATTTCGAGACAGACAACTATGGCTACACCTTC.

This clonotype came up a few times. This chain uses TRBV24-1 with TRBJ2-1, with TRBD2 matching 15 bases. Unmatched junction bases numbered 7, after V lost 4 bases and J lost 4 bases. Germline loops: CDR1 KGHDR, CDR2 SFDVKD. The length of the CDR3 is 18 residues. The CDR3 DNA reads TGTGCCACCAGTGACCCCGGGACTAGCGGGAGGTTATACAATGAGCAGTTCTTC. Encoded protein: CATSDPGTSGRLYNEQFF.

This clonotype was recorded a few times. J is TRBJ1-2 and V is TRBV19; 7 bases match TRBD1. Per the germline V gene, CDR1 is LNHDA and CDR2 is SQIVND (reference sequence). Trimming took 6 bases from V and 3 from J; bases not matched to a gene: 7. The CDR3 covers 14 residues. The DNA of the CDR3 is TGTGCCAGTAGGAAACAGGGGCCCGACTATGGCTACACCTTC. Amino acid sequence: CASRKQGPDYGYTF.

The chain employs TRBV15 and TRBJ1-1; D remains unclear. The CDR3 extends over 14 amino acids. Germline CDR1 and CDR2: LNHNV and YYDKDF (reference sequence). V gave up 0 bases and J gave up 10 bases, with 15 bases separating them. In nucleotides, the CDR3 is TGTGCCACCAGCAGAGAGAAGGGCCGGGTGAGAGCTTTCTTT. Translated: CATSREKGRVRAFF.